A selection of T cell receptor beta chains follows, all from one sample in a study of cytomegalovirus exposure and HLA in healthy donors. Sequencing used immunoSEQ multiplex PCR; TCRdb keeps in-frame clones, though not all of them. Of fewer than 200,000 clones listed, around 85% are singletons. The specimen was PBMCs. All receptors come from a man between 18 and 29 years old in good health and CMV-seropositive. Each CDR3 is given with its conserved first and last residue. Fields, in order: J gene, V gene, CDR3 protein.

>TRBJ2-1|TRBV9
CASSVGPLGEYEQFF
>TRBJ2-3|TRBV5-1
CASSFGLAANTDTQYF
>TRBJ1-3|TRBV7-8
CASSLTGVVGDTIYF
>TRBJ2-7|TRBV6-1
CASGSSLISYEQYF
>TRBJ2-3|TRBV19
CASRASGGPTDTQYF
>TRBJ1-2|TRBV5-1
CASSLANPGDGYTF
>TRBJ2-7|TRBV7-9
CASSLADFPSYEQYF
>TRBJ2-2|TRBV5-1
CASSPQGQNTGELFF
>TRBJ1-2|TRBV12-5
CASGSISGGNGYTF
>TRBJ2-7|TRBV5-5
CASSFEGTSIYEQYF
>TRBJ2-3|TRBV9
CASSLRDRSGDTQYF
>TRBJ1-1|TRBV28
CASTQGFGDPAFF
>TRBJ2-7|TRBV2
CAGGRQDYEQYF
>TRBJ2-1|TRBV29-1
CSVVLAGGYNEQFF
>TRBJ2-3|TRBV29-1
CSVEVTGVADTQYF
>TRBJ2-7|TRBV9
CASSVEAGAIYEQYF
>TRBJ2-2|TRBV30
CAWRLMDRDTGELFF
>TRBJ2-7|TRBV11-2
CASSSDTYEQYF
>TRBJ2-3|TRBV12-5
CASGFGLAGTDTQYF
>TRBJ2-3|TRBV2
CASTGTSGTDTQYF
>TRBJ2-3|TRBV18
CASSPQETSTDTQYF
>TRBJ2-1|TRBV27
CASSPPGVRSYNEQFF
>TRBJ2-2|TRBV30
CAWSVWRQENTGELFF
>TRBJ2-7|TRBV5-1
CASSPSTGRREQYF
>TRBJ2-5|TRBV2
CATGLAGETQYF
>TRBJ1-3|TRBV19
CASSSAGNTIYF
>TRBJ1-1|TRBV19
CASRRLTGTNTEAFF
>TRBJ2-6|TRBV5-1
CASSLGVTGANVLTF
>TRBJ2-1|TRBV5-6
CASTRGDEQFF
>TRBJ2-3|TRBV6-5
CASSYSEVAADTQYF
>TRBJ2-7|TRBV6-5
CASSPTPRGHEQYF
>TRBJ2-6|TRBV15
CATSRNRVAGANVLTF
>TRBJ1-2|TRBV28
CASSLRVGYTF
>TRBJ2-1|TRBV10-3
CAISGGGNEQFF
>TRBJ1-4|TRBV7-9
CASNPRGRDEKLFF
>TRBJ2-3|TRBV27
CASSTGGATQYF
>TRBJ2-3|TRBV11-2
CASSLVPSTDTQYF
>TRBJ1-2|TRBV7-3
CASSLGGSPQKGGYTF
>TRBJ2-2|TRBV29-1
CSVDLQGSGELFF
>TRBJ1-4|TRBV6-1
CASSEARGALANEKLFF
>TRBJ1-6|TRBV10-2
CASSEDTDNSPLHF
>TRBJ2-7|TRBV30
CAWSKTQGYEQYF
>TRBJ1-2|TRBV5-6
CASSLVGRVNYGYTF
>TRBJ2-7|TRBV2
CASSAENEQYF
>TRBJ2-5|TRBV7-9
CASSLDRVETQYF